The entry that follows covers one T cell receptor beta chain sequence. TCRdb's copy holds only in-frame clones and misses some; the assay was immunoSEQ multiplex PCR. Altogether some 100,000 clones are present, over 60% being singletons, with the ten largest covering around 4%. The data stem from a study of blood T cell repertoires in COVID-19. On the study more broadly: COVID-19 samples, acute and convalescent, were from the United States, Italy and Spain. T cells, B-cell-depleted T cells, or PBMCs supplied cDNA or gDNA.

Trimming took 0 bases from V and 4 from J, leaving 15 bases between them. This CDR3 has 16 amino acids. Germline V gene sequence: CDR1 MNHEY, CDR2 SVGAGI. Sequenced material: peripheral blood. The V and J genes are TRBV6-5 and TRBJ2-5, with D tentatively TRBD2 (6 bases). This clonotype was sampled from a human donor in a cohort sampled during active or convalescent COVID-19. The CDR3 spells CASSYSIPLARETQYF. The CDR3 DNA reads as TGTGCCAGCAGTTACTCGATCCCACTAGCCCGAGAGACCCAGTACTTC.